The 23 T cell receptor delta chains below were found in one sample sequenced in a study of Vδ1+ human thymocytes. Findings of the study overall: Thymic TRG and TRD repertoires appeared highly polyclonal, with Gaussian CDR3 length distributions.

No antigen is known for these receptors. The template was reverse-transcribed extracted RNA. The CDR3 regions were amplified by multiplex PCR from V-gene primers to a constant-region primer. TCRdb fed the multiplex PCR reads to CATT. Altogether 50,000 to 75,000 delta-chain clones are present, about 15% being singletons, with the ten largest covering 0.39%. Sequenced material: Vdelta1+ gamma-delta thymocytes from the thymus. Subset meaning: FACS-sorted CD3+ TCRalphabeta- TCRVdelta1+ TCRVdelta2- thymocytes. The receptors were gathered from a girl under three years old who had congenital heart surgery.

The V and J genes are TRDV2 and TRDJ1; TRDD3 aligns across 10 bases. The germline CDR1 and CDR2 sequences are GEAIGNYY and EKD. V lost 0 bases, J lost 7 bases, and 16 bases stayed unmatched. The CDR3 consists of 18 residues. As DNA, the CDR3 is TGTGCCTGTGACACCGGGCAGCTGGGGGATAAGTTTATACGTAAACTCATCTTT. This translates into CACDTGQLGDKFIRKLIF.

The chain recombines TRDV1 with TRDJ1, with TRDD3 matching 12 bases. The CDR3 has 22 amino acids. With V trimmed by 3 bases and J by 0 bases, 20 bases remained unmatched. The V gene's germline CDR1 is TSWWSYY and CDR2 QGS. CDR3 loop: CALGDPRLPTLLGDTHTDKLIF. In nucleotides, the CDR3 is TGTGCTCTTGGGGACCCCCGCCTTCCTACCTTACTGGGGGATACTCACACCGATAAACTCATCTTT.

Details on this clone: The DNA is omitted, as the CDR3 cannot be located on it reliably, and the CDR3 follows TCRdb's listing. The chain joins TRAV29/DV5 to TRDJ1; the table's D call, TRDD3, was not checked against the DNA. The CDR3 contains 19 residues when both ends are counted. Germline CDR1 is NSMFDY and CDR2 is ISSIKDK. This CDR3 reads CSVLLCGINLPVLGWGLIF.

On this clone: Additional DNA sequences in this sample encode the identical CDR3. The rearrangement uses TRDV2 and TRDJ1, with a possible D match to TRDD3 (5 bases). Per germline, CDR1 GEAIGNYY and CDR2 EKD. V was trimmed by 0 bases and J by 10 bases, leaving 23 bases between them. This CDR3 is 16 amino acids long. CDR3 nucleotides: TGTGCCTGTGACACCGTCAATCGTACTGGAGTCAAGAGACTCATCTTT. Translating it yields CACDTVNRTGVKRLIF.

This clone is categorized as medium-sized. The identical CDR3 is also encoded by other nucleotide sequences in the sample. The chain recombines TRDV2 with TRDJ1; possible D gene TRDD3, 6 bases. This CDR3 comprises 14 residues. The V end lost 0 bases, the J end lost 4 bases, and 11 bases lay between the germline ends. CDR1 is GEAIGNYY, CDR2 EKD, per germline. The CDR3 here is CACDTVLGDDKLIF. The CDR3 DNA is TGTGCCTGTGACACCGTACTGGGCGACGATAAACTCATCTTT.

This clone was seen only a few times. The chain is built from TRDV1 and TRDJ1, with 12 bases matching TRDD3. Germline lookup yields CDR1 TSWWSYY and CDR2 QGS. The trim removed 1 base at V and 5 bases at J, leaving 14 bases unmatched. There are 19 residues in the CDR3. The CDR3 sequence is CALGEPPTGLWGIRDKLIF. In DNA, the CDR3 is TGTGCTCTTGGGGAACCTCCCACCGGGCTCTGGGGGATACGGGATAAACTCATCTTT.

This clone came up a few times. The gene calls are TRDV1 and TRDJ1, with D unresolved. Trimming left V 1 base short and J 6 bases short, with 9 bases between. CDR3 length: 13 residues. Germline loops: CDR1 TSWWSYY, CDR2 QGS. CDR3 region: CALGERKHHKLIF. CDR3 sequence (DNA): TGTGCTCTTGGGGAACGGAAGCACCATAAACTCATCTTT.

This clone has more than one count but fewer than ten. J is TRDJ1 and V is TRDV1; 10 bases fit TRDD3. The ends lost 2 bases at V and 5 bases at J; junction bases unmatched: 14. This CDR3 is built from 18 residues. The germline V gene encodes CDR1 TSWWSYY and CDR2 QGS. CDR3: CALGEGERWGILSDKLIF. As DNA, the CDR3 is TGTGCTCTTGGGGAAGGTGAACGTTGGGGGATACTCAGTGATAAACTCATCTTT.

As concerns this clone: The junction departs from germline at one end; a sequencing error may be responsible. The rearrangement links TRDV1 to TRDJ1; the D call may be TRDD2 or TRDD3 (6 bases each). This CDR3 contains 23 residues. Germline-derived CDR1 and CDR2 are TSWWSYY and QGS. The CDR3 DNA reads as TGTGCTCTTAGGGAGCCCCTCTTCCTGACCGGGGCCTGGGGTTCGGAAAACACCGATAAACTCATCTTT. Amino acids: CALREPLFLTGAWGSENTDKLIF.

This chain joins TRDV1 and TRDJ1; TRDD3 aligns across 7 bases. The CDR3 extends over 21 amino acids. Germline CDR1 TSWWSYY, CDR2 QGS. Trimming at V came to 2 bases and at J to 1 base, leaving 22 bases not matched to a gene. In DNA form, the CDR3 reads TGTGCTCTTGGGGAAGATCGGCGTTACATACTTGGGGGAGCGATCACCGATAAACTCATCTTT. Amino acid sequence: CALGEDRRYILGGAITDKLIF.

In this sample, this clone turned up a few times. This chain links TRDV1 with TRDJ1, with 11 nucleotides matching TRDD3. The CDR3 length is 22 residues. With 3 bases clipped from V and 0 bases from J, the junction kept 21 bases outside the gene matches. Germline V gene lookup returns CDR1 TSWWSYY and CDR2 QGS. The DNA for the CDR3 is TGTGCTCTTGGGGACCTACATTATCGCCCACTGGGGGATAGGGGGTACACCGATAAACTCATCTTT. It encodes CALGDLHYRPLGDRGYTDKLIF.

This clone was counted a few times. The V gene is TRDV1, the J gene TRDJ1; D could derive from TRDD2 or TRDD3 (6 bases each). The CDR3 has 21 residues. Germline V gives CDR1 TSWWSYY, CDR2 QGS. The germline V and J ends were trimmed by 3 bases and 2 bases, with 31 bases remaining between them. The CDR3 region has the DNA TGTGCTCTTGGGGACCCTGTCGTTATACGTACCTTCCCTGGGGTTACCGATAAACTCATCTTT. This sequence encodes CALGDPVVIRTFPGVTDKLIF.

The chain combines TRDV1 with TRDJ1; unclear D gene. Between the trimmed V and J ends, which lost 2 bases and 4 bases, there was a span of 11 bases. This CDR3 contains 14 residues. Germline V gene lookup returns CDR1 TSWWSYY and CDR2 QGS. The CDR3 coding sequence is TGTGCTCTTGGGGAATCGGGCAGAAACGATAAACTCATCTTT. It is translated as CALGESGRNDKLIF.

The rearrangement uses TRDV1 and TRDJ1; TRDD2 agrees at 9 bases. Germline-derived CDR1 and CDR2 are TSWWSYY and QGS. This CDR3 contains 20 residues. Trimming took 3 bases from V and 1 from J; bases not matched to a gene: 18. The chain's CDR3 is CALGEKSPFLRVGATDKLIF. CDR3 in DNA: TGTGCTCTTGGGGAGAAATCCCCCTTCCTACGCGTGGGGGCCACCGATAAACTCATCTTT.

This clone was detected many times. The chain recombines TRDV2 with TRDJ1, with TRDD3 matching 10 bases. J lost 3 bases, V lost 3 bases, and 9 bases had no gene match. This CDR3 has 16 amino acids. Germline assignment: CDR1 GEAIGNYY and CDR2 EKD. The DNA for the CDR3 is TGTGCCTGTGACGGATTGTACTGGGGGATGCCCGATAAACTCATCTTT. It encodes CACDGLYWGMPDKLIF.

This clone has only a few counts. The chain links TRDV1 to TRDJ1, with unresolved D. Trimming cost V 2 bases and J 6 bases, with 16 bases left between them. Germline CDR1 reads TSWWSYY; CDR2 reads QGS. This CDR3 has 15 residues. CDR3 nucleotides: TGTGCTCTTGGGGAAAGGCATAAAAGTAGTTATAAACTCATCTTT. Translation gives CALGERHKSSYKLIF.

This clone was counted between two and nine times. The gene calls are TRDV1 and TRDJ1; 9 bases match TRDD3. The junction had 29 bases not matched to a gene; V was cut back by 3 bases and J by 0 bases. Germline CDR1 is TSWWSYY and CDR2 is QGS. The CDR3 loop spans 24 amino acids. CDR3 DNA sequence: TGTGCTCTTGGGGATCGACGTTCATACTGGGGGACCACTAGGGGTTACCTGTACACCGATAAACTCATCTTT. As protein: CALGDRRSYWGTTRGYLYTDKLIF.

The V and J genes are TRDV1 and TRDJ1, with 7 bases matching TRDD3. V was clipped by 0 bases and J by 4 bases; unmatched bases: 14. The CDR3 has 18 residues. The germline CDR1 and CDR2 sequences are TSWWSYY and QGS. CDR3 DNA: TGTGCTCTTGGGGAACTACCATATCCGTACTGGGGAGGCGATAAACTCATCTTT. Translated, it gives CALGELPYPYWGGDKLIF.

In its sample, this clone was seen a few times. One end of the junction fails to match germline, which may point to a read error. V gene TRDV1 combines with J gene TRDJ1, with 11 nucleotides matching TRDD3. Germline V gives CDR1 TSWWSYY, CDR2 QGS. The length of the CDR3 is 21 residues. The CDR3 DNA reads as TGTGCTCTTGGACCGAGCCTAACTAATCCCGTACTGGGGGATATCACCGATAAACCCATCTTT. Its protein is CALGPSLTNPVLGDITDKPIF.

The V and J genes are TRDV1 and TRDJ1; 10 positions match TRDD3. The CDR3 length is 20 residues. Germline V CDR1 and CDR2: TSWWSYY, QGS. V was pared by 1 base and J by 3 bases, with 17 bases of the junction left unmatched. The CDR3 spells CALGERCLVAGGYNPDKLIF. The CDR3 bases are TGTGCTCTTGGGGAACGGTGCCTAGTTGCTGGGGGATATAACCCCGATAAACTCATCTTT.

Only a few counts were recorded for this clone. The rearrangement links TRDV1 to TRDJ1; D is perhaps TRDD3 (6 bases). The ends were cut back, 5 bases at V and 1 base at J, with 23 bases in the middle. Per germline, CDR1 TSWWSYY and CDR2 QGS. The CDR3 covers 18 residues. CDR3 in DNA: TGTGCTCTTGGGACCCACCTACTGGGACCATCAACCACCGATAAACTCATCTTT. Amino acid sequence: CALGTHLLGPSTTDKLIF.

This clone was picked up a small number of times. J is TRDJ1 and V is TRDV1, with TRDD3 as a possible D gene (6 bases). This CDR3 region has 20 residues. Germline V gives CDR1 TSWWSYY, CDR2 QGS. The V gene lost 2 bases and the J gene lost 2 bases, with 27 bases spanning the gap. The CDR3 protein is CALGERRPRPNMGGTDKLIF. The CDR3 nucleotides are TGTGCTCTTGGGGAAAGGCGCCCGAGGCCAAACATGGGGGGGACCGATAAACTCATCTTT.

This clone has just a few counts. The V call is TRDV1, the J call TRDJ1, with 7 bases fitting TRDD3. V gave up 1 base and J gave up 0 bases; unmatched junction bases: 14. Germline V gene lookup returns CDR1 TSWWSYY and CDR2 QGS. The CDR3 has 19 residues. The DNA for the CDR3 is TGTGCTCTTGGGGAACGGTTCGATAAGGGGATAAGGCACACCGATAAACTCATCTTT. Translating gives CALGERFDKGIRHTDKLIF.